The subject of this entry is one TCR beta chain. Its antigen remains unknown. The data originate from a study of cytomegalovirus exposure and HLA in healthy donors. Study details: Tens of millions of unique TCRs from HLA-typed donors made up an early data release.

This PCR relied on a set of 60 Vbeta primers and 13 Jbeta primers. Using immunoSEQ multiplex PCR, the repertoire was profiled, and TCRdb retains in-frame clones only, with some absent. The profile shows about 180,000 clones, approximately 81% of them singletons. Study findings and constraints: A missense variant in DCLRE1C was later tied to TCR beta V- and J-gene trimming. HLA alleles showed associations with 16,951 TCR beta sequences in a later analysis, at a 0.05 false discovery rate. Researchers left out some V segments, among them TRBV6-2 and TRBV6-3, as indistinguishable.

Germline loops: CDR1 SNHLY, CDR2 FYNNEI. This CDR3 spans 13 amino acids. V was pared by 6 bases and J by 3 bases, with 4 bases of the junction left unmatched. Material: PBMCs. This rearrangement joins TRBV2 to TRBJ2-7; 8 positions match TRBD1. The sequence derives from a man aged 25 to 45 in good health and CMV-seronegative. The CDR3 DNA reads as TGTGCCAGCAGGTCCGGGACAGGCTACGAGCAGTACTTC. It yields the protein CASRSGTGYEQYF. Based on the CDR3 plus reference TRBV2 and TRBJ2-7, the full variable domain is EPEVTQTPSHQVTQMGQEVILRCVPISNHLYFYWYRQILGQKVEFLVSFYNNEISEKSEIFDDQFSVERPDGSNFTLKIRSTKLEDSAMYFCASRSGTGYEQYFGPGTRLTVT.